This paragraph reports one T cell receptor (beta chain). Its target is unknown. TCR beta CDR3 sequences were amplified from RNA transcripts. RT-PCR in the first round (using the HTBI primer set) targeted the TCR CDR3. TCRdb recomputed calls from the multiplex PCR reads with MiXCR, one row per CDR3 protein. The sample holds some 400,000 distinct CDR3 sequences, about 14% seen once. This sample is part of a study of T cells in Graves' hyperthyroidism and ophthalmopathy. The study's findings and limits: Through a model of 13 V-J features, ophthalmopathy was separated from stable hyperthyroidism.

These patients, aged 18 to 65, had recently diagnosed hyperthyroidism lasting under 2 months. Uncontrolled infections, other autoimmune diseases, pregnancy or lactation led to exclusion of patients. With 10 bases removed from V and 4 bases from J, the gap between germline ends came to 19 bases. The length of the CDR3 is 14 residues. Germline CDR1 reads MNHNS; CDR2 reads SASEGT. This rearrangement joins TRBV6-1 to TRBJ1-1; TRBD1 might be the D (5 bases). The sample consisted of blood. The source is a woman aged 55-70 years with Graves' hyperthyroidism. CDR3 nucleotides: TGTGCCAACAGCTTTCGCGGGACTGCCACTGAAGCTTTCTTT. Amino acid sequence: CANSFRGTATEAFF.